One sample yielded the 15 T cell receptor beta chains listed below, sequenced in a study of blood T cell repertoires in COVID-19. Data came from immunoSEQ multiplex PCR; TCRdb stores just in-frame clones and leaves some out. Of approximately 150,000 clones listed, roughly 82% are singletons. Sequencing input: PBMCs or T cells enriched from blood (not recorded which). These receptors all come from a middle-aged man who had recovered from COVID-19.

The chain employs TRBV19 and TRBJ2-3; D gene uncertain. This CDR3 contains 15 residues. The germline V gene encodes CDR1 LNHDA and CDR2 SQIVND (reference sequence). The V and J ends lost 3 bases and 0 bases respectively, with 10 bases between them. CDR3 nucleotide sequence: TGTGCCAGTAGTATCTCTCGCGTTAGCACAGATACGCAGTATTTT. The encoded protein is CASSISRVSTDTQYF.

The chain recombines TRBV6-5 with TRBJ1-5, with D perhaps TRBD1 (6 bases). V shed 4 bases and J shed 4 bases, with 14 bases lying between them. Germline CDR1 MNHEY, CDR2 SVGAGI. There are 15 residues in the CDR3. The chain's CDR3 is CASSWAQGPNQPQHF. The CDR3 region has the DNA TGTGCCAGCAGTTGGGCACAGGGACCAAATCAGCCCCAGCATTTT.

The chain employs TRBV11-2 and TRBJ2-2, with 13 bases aligning to TRBD2. J was trimmed by 7 bases and V by 3 bases; bases with no gene match: 5. The germline V gene has CDR1 SGHAT and CDR2 FQNNGV. The CDR3 runs 16 residues. CDR3 residues: CASSFTSGGAVGELFF. CDR3 nucleotide sequence: TGTGCCAGCAGCTTTACTAGCGGGGGGGCGGTCGGGGAGCTGTTTTTT.

This chain connects TRBV3-1 (or the pseudogene TRBV3-2) to TRBJ1-4, with no clear D. The germline V gene encodes CDR1 LGHDT and CDR2 YNNKEL (reference sequence). V lost 6 bases to trimming and J lost 4 bases, with 12 bases between them. This CDR3 spans 14 amino acids. CDR3 sequence reads: CASSPLEGNEKLFF. The CDR3 DNA sequence: TGTGCCAGCAGTCCACTTGAGGGTAATGAAAAACTGTTTTTT.

The genes are TRBV5-6 and TRBJ2-7; possible D gene TRBD2, 6 bases. This CDR3 region has 16 residues. Germline CDR1 is SGHDT and CDR2 is YYEEEE. V lost 2 bases, J lost 3 bases, and 18 bases lay in between. CDR3 sequence: CASSFLRTTRVYEQYF. CDR3 in DNA: TGTGCCAGCAGCTTCTTGAGGACTACTAGGGTCTACGAGCAGTACTTC.

The chain combines TRBV11-3 with TRBJ2-1; tentative D call: TRBD1 (5 bases). The germline CDR1 and CDR2 sequences are SGHNT and YENEEA. The V end lost 5 bases, the J end lost 0 bases, and 8 bases lay between the germline ends. This CDR3 has 14 residues. CDR3 nucleotide sequence: TGTGCCAGCAGCGCAGACAGCTCCTACAATGAGCAGTTCTTC. Translated: CASSADSSYNEQFF.

The J gene is TRBJ1-2, the V gene TRBV6-5, with TRBD1 as a possible D gene (6 bases). Per germline, CDR1 MNHEY and CDR2 SVGAGI. V was clipped by 2 bases and J by 2 bases, with 12 bases between them. The CDR3 has 15 residues. The CDR3 nucleotides read TGTGCCAGCAGTTACGCGACCACAGGGAACTATGGCTACACCTTC. This gives the protein CASSYATTGNYGYTF.

The chain links TRBV28 to TRBJ2-6; TRBD1 might be the D (5 bases). This CDR3 spans 14 amino acids. Germline CDR1 MDHEN, CDR2 SYDVKM. The ends were cut back, 6 bases at V and 4 bases at J, with 10 bases in the middle. CDR3 loop: CASRRGSGANVLTF. The DNA of the CDR3 is TGTGCCAGCAGAAGGGGTTCAGGGGCCAACGTCCTGACTTTC.

CDR3 in amino acids: CAADAQGNQPQHF. The CDR3 DNA sequence: TGTGCCGCCGATGCGCAGGGTAATCAGCCCCAGCATTTT. The chain recombines TRBV30 with TRBJ1-5, with D tentatively TRBD1 (5 bases). Deletions cut 8 bases from V and 4 bases from J, with 15 bases between. The germline CDR1 and CDR2 sequences are GTSNPN and SVGIG (reference sequence). The CDR3 is 13 amino acids.

The chain recombines TRBV25-1 with TRBJ1-1, with TRBD1 as a possible D gene (5 bases). The length of the CDR3 is 12 residues. CDR1 is MGHDK, CDR2 SYGVNS, per germline. V lost 8 bases, J lost 7 bases, and 14 bases lay in between. The CDR3 loop is CASGGAGFEAFF. The DNA of the CDR3 is TGTGCCAGCGGCGGGGCGGGGTTTGAAGCTTTCTTT.

The genes are TRBV18 and TRBJ2-1; D gene ambiguous. From germline, CDR1 is KGHSH and CDR2 LQKENI. The CDR3 length is 12 residues. V was trimmed by 8 bases and J by 8 bases, leaving 13 bases between them. CDR3 nucleotide sequence: TGTGCCAGCGTAAGTAGTGTGGATGAGCAGTTCTTC. It is translated as CASVSSVDEQFF.

This clone was seen once. Here the CDR3 reads CASSLGGTGGEQYF. Here the CDR3 DNA reads TGTGCCAGCAGCTTAGGGGGGACAGGTGGCGAGCAGTACTTC. This chain joins TRBV7-8 and TRBJ2-7; 8 bases line up with TRBD1. Germline-derived CDR1 and CDR2 are SGHVS and FQNEAQ. The length of the CDR3 is 14 residues. V lost 1 base to trimming and J lost 6 bases; unmatched junction nucleotides: 5.

This clone was found once. Other nucleotide sequences in the sample specify the same CDR3. This rearrangement joins TRBV3-1 (or the pseudogene TRBV3-2) to TRBJ2-7, with a tentative D call TRBD1 (6 bases). Germline CDR1 LGHDT, CDR2 YNNKEL (reference sequence). The CDR3 sequence is 13 residues long. V shed 4 bases and J shed 4 bases, with 11 bases lying between them. CDR3 sequence: CASSLTGSYEQYF. The CDR3 DNA sequence: TGTGCCAGCAGCCTCACAGGGTCTTACGAGCAGTACTTC.

The chain joins TRBV14 to TRBJ2-3, with D perhaps TRBD1 (5 bases). The CDR3 extends over 16 amino acids. Germline-derived CDR1 and CDR2 are SGHDN and FVKESK. V was trimmed by 1 base and J by 0 bases, leaving 11 bases between them. Here the CDR3 reads CASSQGTPLSTDTQYF. The DNA of the CDR3 is TGTGCCAGCAGCCAAGGGACACCGCTTAGCACAGATACGCAGTATTTT.

This clone turned up a few times. This chain joins TRBV7-2 and TRBJ2-1; 10 nucleotides agree with TRBD2. V lost 5 bases, J lost 2 bases, and 3 bases stayed unmatched. The germline CDR1 and CDR2 sequences are SGHTA and FQGNSA. CDR3 length equals 15 residues. CDR3 sequence (DNA): TGTGCCAGCAGCACCAGCGGGGGGGCCTACAATGAGCAGTTCTTC. It yields the protein CASSTSGGAYNEQFF.